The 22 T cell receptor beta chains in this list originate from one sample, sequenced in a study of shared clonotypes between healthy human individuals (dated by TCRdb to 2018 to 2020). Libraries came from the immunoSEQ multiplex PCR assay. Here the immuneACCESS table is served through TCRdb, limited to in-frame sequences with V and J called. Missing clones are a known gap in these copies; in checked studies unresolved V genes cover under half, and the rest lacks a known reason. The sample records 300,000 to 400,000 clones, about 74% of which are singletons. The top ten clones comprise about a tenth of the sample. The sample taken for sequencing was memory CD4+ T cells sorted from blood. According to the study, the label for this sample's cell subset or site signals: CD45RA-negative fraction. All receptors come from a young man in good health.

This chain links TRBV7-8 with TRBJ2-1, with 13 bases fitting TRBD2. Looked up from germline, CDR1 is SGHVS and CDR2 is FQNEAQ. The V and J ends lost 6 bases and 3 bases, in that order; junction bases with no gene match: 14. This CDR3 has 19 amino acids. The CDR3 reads CASSTGLAGVPTHYNEQFF. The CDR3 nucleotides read TGTGCCAGCAGTACAGGACTAGCGGGAGTTCCGACCCACTACAATGAGCAGTTCTTC. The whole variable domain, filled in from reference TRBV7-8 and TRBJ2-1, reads GAGVSQSPRYKVAKRGQDVALRCDPISGHVSLFWYQQALGQGPEFLTYFQNEAQLDKSGLPSDRFFAERPEGSVSTLKIQRTQQEDSAVYLCASSTGLAGVPTHYNEQFFGPGTRLTVL.

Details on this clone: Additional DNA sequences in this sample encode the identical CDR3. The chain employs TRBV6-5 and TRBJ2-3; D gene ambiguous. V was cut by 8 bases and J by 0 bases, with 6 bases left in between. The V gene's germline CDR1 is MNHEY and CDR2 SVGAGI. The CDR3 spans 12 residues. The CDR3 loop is CASGSSTDTQYF. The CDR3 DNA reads TGTGCCAGCGGCAGCAGCACAGATACGCAGTATTTT.

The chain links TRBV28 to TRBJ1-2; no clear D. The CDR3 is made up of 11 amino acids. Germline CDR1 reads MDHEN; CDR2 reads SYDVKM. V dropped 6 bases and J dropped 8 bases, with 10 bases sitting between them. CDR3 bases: TGTGCCAGCAGCACCGCCCGGGGCTACACCTTC. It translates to CASSTARGYTF.

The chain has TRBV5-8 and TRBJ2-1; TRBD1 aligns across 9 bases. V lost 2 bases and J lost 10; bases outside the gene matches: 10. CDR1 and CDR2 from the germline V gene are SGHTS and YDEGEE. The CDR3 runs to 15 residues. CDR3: CASSFTGQGVREQFF. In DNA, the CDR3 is TGTGCCAGCAGCTTCACGGGACAGGGTGTACGAGAGCAGTTCTTC.

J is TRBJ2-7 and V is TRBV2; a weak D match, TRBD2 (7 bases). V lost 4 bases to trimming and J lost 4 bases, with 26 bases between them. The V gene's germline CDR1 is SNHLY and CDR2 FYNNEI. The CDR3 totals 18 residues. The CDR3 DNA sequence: TGTGCCAGCAGTGTAGCTGTGGGGGGGCAGGGGATTTCGTACGAGCAGTACTTC. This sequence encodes CASSVAVGGQGISYEQYF.

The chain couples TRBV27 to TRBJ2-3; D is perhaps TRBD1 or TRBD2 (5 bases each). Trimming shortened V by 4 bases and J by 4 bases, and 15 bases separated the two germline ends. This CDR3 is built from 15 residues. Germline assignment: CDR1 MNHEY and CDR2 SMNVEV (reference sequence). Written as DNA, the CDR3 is TGTGCCAGCAGTTCCCGGGACCCCAGGGCAGATACGCAGTATTTT. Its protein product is CASSSRDPRADTQYF.

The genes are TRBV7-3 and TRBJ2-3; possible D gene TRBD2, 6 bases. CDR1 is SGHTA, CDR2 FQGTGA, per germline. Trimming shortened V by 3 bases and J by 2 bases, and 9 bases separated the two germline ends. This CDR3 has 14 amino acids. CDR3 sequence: CASSFGSSTDTQYF. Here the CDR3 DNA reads TGTGCCAGCAGCTTCGGGAGTTCCACAGATACGCAGTATTTT. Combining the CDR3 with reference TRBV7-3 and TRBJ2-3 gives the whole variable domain GAGVSQTPSNKVTEKGKYVELRCDPISGHTALYWYRQSLGQGPEFLIYFQGTGAADDSGLPNDRFFAVRPEGSVSTLKIQRTERGDSAVYLCASSFGSSTDTQYFGPGTRLTVL.

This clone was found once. DNA for the CDR3: TGTGCCAGCAGCTTACGGGGAGTGGGGCCTGAAGCTTTCTTT. It specifies CASSLRGVGPEAFF. The gene calls are TRBV7-9 and TRBJ1-1, with D maybe TRBD1 (5 bases). V was pared by 2 bases and J by 6 bases, with 13 bases between. Germline loops: CDR1 SEHNR, CDR2 FQNEAQ (reference sequence). The CDR3 extends over 14 amino acids.

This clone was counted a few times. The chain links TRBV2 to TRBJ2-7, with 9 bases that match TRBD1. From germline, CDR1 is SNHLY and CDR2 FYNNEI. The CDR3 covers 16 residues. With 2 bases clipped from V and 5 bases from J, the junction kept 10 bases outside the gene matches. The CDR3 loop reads CASSESTGTGWNEQYF. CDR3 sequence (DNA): TGTGCCAGCAGTGAATCTACCGGGACAGGGTGGAACGAGCAGTACTTC.

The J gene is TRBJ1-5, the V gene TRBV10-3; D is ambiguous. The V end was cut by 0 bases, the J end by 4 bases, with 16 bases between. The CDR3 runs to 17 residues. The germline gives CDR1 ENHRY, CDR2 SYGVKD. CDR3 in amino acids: CAISESMMSTNNQPQHF. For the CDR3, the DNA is TGTGCCATCAGTGAGTCAATGATGTCGACAAATAATCAGCCCCAGCATTTT.

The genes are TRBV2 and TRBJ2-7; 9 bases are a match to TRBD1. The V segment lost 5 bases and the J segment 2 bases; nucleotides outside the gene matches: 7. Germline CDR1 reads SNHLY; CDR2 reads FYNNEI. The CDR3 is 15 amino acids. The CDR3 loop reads CASSQEGTGPYEQYF. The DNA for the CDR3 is TGTGCCAGCAGTCAGGAGGGGACAGGGCCCTACGAGCAGTACTTC.

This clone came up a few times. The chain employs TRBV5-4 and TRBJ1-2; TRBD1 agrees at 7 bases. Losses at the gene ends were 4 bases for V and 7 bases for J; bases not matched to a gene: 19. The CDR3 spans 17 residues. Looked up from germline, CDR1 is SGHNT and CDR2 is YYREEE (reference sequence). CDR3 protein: CASSHGGTDRVQVGYTF. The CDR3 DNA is TGTGCCAGCAGCCACGGGGGGACAGACAGGGTTCAGGTTGGCTACACCTTC. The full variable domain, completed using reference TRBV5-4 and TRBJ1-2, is ETGVTQSPTHLIKTRGQQVTLRCSSQSGHNTVSWYQQALGQGPQFIFQYYREEENGRGNFPPRFSGLQFPNYSSELNVNALELDDSALYLCASSHGGTDRVQVGYTFGSGTRLTVV.

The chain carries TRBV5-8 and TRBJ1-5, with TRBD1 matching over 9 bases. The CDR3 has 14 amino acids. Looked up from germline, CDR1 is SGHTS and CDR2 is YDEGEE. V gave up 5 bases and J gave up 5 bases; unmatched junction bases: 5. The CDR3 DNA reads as TGTGCCAGCAGTTCCGGACAGGGGCATCAGCCCCAGCATTTT. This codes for CASSSGQGHQPQHF.

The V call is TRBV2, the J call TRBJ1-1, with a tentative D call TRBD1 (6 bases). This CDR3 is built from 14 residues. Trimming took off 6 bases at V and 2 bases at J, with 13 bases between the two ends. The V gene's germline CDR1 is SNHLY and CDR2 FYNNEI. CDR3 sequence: CASSANRANTEAFF. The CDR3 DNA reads TGTGCCAGCAGCGCAAACAGGGCCAACACTGAAGCTTTCTTT.

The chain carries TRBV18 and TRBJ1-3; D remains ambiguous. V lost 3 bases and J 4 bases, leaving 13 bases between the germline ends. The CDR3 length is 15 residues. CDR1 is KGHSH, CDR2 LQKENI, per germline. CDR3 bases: TGTGCCAGCTCACCCCGCTCCCCGGGCGGAAACACCATATATTTT. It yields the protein CASSPRSPGGNTIYF.

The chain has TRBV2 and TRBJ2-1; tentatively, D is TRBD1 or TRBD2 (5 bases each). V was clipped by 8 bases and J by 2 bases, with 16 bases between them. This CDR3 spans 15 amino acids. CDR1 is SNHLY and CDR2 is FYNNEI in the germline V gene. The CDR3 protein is CASDTGTRTYNEQFF. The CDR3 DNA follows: TGTGCCAGCGATACGGGGACCCGAACCTACAATGAGCAGTTCTTC.

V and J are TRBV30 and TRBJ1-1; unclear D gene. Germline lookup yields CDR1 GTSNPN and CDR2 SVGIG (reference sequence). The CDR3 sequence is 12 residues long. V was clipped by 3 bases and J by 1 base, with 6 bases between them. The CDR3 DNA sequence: TGTGCCTGGAGACTCGGGAACACTGAAGCTTTCTTT. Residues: CAWRLGNTEAFF. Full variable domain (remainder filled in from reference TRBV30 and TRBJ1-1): SQTIHQWPATLVQPVGSPLSLECTVEGTSNPNLYWYRQAAGRGLQLLFYSVGIGQISSEVPQNLSASRPQDRQFILSSKKLLLSDSGFYLCAWRLGNTEAFFGQGTRLTVV.

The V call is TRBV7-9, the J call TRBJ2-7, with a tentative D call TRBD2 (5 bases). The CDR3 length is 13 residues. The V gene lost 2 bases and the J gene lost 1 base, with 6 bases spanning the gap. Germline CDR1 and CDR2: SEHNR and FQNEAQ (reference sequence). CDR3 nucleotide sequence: TGTGCCAGCAGCTTACGCGGGTCCTACGAGCAGTACTTC. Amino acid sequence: CASSLRGSYEQYF. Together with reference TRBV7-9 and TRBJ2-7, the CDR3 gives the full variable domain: DTGVSQNPRHKITKRGQNVTFRCDPISEHNRLYWYRQTLGQGPEFLTYFQNEAQLEKSRLLSDRFSAERPKGSFSTLEIQRTEQGDSAMYLCASSLRGSYEQYFGPGTRLTVT.

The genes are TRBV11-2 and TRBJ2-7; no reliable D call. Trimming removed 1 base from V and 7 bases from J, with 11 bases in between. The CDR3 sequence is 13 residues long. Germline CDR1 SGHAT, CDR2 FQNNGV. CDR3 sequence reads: CASSLVLGLEQYF. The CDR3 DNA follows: TGTGCCAGCAGCTTAGTTTTGGGATTAGAGCAGTACTTC.

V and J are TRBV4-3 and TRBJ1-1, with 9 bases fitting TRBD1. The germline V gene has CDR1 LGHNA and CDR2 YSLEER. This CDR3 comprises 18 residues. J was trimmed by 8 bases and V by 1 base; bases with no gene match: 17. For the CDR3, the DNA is TGCGCCAGCAGCCAAGTTACAGGGGGCGCCAAGAATACGTCCGAAGCTTTCTTT. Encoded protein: CASSQVTGGAKNTSEAFF.

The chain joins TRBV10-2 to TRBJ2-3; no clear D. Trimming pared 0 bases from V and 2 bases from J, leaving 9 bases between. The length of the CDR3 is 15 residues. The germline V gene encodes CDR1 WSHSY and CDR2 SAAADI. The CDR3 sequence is CASSESMGLTDTQYF. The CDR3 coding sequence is TGCGCCAGCAGTGAGTCGATGGGCCTCACAGATACGCAGTATTTT.

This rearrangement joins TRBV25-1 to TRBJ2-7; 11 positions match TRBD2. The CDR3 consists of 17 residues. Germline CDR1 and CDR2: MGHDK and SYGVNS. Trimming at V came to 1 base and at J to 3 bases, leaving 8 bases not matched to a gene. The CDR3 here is CASSELELAGEVYEQYF. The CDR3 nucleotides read TGTGCCAGCAGTGAATTAGAACTAGCGGGAGAGGTCTACGAGCAGTACTTC.